What follows is one T cell receptor (beta chain) and its context. Its antigen is still unknown. These data originate in a study of graft-versus-host responses after intestinal transplantation. Study-level points and caveats: GvH clones were identified in recipient marrow, with some first appearing in ileum or blood. Among circulating GvH clones, peak levels were associated with early post-transplant declines in HvG clones. High graft-versus-host to host-versus-graft clonal ratios were seen in allografts of patients with graft-donor T cell macrochimerism.

Repertoires were generated with immunoSEQ multiplex PCR, while TCRdb's copy carries only in-frame clones and drops some. The repertoire consists of about 29,000 clones, with about 85% occurring once and the leading ten covering around a tenth. Germline values: CDR1 KGHSH, CDR2 LQKENI. CDR3 size: 14 residues. The V gene end was trimmed by 3 bases and the J gene end by 3 bases; junction bases not matched to a gene: 4. This clonotype was obtained from a human patient who received an intestinal transplant, so some T cells may come from the graft donor. This chain links TRBV18 with TRBJ1-2; 7 positions agree with TRBD1. The sample consisted of PBMCs, taken around 430 days after intestinal transplantation. The DNA of the CDR3 is TGTGCCAGCTCACCCGACAGGGTAGACTATGGCTACACCTTC. Protein: CASSPDRVDYGYTF.